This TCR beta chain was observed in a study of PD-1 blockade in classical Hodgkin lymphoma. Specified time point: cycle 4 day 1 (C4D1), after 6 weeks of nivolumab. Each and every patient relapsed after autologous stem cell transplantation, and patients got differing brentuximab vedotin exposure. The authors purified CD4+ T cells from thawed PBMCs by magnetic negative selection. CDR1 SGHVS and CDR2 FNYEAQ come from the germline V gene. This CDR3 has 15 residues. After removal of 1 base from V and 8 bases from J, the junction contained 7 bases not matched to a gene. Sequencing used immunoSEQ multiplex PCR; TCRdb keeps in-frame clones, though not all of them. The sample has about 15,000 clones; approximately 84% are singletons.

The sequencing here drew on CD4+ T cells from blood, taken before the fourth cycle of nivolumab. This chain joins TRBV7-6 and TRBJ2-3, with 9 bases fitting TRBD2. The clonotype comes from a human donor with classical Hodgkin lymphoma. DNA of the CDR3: TGTGCCAGCAGCTTAGTGCCTAGCGGGATTCGTACGCAGTATTTT. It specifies CASSLVPSGIRTQYF.